This T cell receptor (beta chain) is from a study of blood T cell repertoires in COVID-19. For the study at large: PBMCs, B-cell-depleted T cells, or T cells provided the cDNA or gDNA that made up the material.

The cohort comprised adults aged about 18 to 100 years residing in 20 to 30 US areas. Membership in each cohort depended on participant-reported clinical history. CDR1 SGDLS and CDR2 YYNGEE come from the germline V gene. CDR3 size: 16 residues. J was trimmed by 2 bases and V by 0 bases; bases with no gene match: 2. The authors' processing: Amplified reference gene primers provided the basis for estimating nucleated cell counts. Assay: immunoSEQ multiplex PCR; the TCRdb copy retains only in-frame clones and omits some. V and J calls and clone size are as listed in that table; D and trimming were resolved from the DNA. The sample yields a few hundred thousand clones, 91% seen once.

The chain carries TRBV9 and TRBJ2-5; 12 nucleotides line up with TRBD2. The sequence derives from a human donor in a cohort exposed to, infected with or recovered from COVID-19 (not recorded which). The donor label of this sample is uncertain. Specimen: PBMCs or T cells enriched from blood (not recorded which). The CDR3 DNA reads TGTGCCAGCAGCGTAGTTGGGACTAGCGGGCAAGAGACCCAGTACTTC. Protein product: CASSVVGTSGQETQYF.